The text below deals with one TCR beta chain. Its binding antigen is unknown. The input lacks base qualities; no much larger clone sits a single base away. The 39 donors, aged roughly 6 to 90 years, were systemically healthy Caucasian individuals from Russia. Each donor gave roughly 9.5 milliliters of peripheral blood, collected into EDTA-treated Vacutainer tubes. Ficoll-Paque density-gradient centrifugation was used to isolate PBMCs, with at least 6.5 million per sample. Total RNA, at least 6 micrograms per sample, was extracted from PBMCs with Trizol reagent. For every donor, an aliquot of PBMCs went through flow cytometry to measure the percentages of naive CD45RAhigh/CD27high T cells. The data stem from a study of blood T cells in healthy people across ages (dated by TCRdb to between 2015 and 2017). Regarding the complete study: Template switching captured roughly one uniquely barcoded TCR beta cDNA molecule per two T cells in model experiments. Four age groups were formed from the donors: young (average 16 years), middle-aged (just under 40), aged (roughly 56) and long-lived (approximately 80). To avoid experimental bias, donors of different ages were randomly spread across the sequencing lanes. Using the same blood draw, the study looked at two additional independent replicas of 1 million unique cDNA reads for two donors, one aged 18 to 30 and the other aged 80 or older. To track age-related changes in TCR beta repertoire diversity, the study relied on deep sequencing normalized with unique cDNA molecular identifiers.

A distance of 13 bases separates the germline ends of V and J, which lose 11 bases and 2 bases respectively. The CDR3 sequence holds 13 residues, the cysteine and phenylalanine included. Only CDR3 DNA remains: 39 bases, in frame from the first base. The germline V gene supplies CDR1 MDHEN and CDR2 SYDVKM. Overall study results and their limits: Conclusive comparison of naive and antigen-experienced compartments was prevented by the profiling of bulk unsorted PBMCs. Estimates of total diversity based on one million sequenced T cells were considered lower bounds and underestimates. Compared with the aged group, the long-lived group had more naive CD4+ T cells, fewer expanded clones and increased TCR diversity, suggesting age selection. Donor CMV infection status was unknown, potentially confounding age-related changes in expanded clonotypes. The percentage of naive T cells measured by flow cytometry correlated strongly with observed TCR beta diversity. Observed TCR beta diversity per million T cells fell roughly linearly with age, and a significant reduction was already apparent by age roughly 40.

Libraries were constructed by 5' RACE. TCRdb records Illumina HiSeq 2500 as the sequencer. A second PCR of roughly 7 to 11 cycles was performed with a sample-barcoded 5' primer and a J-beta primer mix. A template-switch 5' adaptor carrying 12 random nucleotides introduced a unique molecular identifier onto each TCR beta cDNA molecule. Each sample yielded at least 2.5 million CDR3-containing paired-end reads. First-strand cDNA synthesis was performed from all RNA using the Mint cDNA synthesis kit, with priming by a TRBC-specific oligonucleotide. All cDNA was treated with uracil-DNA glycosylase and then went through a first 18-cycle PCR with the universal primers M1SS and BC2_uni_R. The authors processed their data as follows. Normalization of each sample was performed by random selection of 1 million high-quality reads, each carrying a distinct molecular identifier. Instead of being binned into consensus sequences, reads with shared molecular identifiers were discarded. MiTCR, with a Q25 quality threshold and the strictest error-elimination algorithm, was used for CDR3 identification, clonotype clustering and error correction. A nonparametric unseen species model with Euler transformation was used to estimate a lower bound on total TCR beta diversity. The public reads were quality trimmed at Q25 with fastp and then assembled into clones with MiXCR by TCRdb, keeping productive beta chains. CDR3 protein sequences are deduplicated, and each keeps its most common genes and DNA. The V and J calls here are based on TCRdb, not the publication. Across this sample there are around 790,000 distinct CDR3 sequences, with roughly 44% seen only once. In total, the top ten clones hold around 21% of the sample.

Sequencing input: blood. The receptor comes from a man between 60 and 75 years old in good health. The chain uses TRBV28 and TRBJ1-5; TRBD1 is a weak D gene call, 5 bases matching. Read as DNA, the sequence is TGTGCCGCTAAACGGGGGGGCAATCAGCCCCAGCATTTT. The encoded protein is CAAKRGGNQPQHF.